The 14 T cell receptor beta chains reported below all come from one sample, sequenced in a study of blood T cell repertoires in COVID-19. Method: immunoSEQ multiplex PCR; TCRdb's copy keeps in-frame clones and lacks some. The table has about 220,000 clones, around 85% seen once. Sequencing input: PBMCs or T cells enriched from blood (not recorded which). The origin of the receptors is a woman aged 40 to 55 with acute COVID-19.

The chain uses TRBV4-2 and TRBJ2-1, with 15 bases lining up with TRBD2. The germline V gene encodes CDR1 LGHNA and CDR2 YNFKEQ. This CDR3 comprises 20 residues. The V and J ends lost 0 bases and 5 bases, in that order; junction bases with no gene match: 11. The CDR3 loop reads CASSQERTGTSGGYNNEQFF. CDR3 DNA sequence: TGTGCCAGCAGCCAAGAACGGACCGGGACTAGCGGGGGGTACAACAATGAGCAGTTCTTC.

This chain connects TRBV7-3 to TRBJ2-3; maybe TRBD2 (5 bases). This CDR3 contains 16 residues. CDR1 is SGHTA, CDR2 FQGTGA, per germline. Between the trimmed V and J ends, which lost 2 bases and 0 bases, there was a span of 12 bases. CDR3: CASSLVPAGSTDTQYF. The CDR3 DNA reads as TGTGCCAGCAGCTTAGTTCCGGCGGGTAGCACAGATACGCAGTATTTT. Together with reference TRBV7-3 and TRBJ2-3, the CDR3 gives the full variable domain: GAGVSQTPSNKVTEKGKYVELRCDPISGHTALYWYRQSLGQGPEFLIYFQGTGAADDSGLPNDRFFAVRPEGSVSTLKIQRTERGDSAVYLCASSLVPAGSTDTQYFGPGTRLTVL.

The chain has TRBV30 and TRBJ1-3; a weak D match, TRBD1 (5 bases). Germline CDR1 reads GTSNPN; CDR2 reads SVGIG (reference sequence). The length of the CDR3 is 12 residues. CDR3 DNA sequence: TGTGTTATTAAGACAGACGGAAACACCATATATTTT. Its translation is CVIKTDGNTIYF.

The genes are TRBV6-4 and TRBJ1-2, with a tentative D call TRBD1 (5 bases). This CDR3 is built from 14 residues. Germline values: CDR1 MRHNA, CDR2 SNTAGT. Trimming took 7 bases from V and 6 from J, leaving 18 bases between them. The CDR3 nucleotides are TGTGCCAGCAATTACACAGGCAAAGGGAATGGCTACACCTTC. Translation gives CASNYTGKGNGYTF.

This sequence joins TRBV11-3 and TRBJ2-3; TRBD2 might be the D (5 bases). This CDR3 has 14 amino acids. V was cut by 2 bases and J by 4 bases, with 10 bases left in between. In germline, CDR1 is SGHNT, CDR2 YENEEA. CDR3 sequence (DNA): TGTGCCAGCAGCTTATGGGCGGAGGCAGATACGCAGTATTTT. It is translated as CASSLWAEADTQYF.

The CDR3 DNA is TGTGCCAGTCGGAATAGACTAGCGGGAGGCAATGAGCAGTTCTTC. The encoded protein is CASRNRLAGGNEQFF. This chain connects TRBV19 to TRBJ2-1, with 13 bases matching TRBD2. Germline-derived CDR1 and CDR2 are LNHDA and SQIVND (reference sequence). The ends lost 8 bases at V and 6 bases at J; junction bases unmatched: 7. This CDR3 contains 15 residues. Supplemented by reference TRBV19 and TRBJ2-1, the full variable domain reads DGGITQSPKYLFRKEGQNVTLSCEQNLNHDAMYWYRQDPGQGLRLIYYSQIVNDFQKGDIAEGYSVSREKKESFPLTVTSAQKNPTAFYLCASRNRLAGGNEQFFGPGTRLTVL.

CDR3 in amino acids: CASSQGPSGGYNEQFF. The CDR3 DNA reads as TGCGCCAGCAGCCAAGGTCCTAGCGGGGGCTACAATGAGCAGTTCTTC. The V call is TRBV4-1, the J call TRBJ2-1, with 10 nucleotides matching TRBD2. Germline CDR1 and CDR2: MGHRA and YSYEKL. The CDR3 is 16 residues long. V shed 1 base and J 3 bases; nucleotides not matched to a gene: 3.

The genes are TRBV5-6 and TRBJ2-1; 12 bases are a match to TRBD2. The CDR3 runs 16 residues. Trimming at V came to 4 bases and at J to 4 bases, leaving 6 bases not matched to a gene. Germline CDR1 is SGHDT and CDR2 is YYEEEE. This chain's CDR3 is CASSLGLAGTYNEQFF. The CDR3 DNA is TGTGCCAGCAGCCTAGGACTAGCGGGGACATACAATGAGCAGTTCTTC.

V usage is TRBV2 and J usage is TRBJ2-1; D is ambiguous. Trimming cost V 0 bases and J 8 bases, with 14 bases left between them. Germline-derived CDR1 and CDR2 are SNHLY and FYNNEI. The CDR3 extends over 15 amino acids. The CDR3 reads CASSEAPDEVHEQFF. CDR3 coding DNA: TGTGCCAGCAGTGAAGCGCCTGATGAGGTCCATGAGCAGTTCTTC.

The V call is TRBV4-2, the J call TRBJ2-1; 10 bases match TRBD2. The junction had 5 bases not matched to a gene; V was cut back by 1 base and J by 2 bases. Germline CDR1 and CDR2: LGHNA and YNFKEQ. The CDR3 length is 17 residues. CDR3 sequence (DNA): TGTGCCAGCAGCCAAGTCCTTAGCGGGGGGCCCTACAATGAGCAGTTCTTC. Its translation: CASSQVLSGGPYNEQFF.

The chain recombines TRBV5-1 with TRBJ2-1; D gene unclear. V was cut by 0 bases and J by 8 bases, with 6 bases left in between. The germline gives CDR1 SGHRS, CDR2 YFSETQ. The CDR3 extends over 12 amino acids. The CDR3 DNA is TGCGCCAGCAGCTTGGTGGGCTATGAGCAGTTCTTC. Translating gives CASSLVGYEQFF.

The genes are TRBV7-6 and TRBJ2-7, with D perhaps matching TRBD2 (6 bases). CDR1 and CDR2 from the germline V gene are SGHVS and FNYEAQ. This CDR3 region has 14 residues. Trimming stripped 1 base from V and 2 bases from J, with 9 bases between. The CDR3 region is CASSLDGSTYEQYF. The CDR3 region has the DNA TGTGCCAGCAGCTTAGACGGGAGTACCTACGAGCAGTACTTC.

This clone is a singleton in its sample. The chain couples TRBV29-1 to TRBJ2-1; 8 bases map to TRBD2. V trimming: 3 bases; J trimming: 2 bases; junction bases outside the gene matches: 3. The CDR3 runs to 14 residues. CDR1 is SQVTM, CDR2 ANQGSEA, per germline. CDR3 bases: TGCAGCGTTGACCCCGGGGGGGCCTACAATGAGCAGTTCTTC. This sequence encodes CSVDPGGAYNEQFF.

The chain has TRBV14 and TRBJ1-2, with 8 bases matching TRBD1. This CDR3 comprises 15 residues. V shed 0 bases, J shed 4 bases, and the junction held 4 bases outside the gene matches. Germline assignment: CDR1 SGHDN and CDR2 FVKESK. The DNA for the CDR3 is TGTGCCAGCAGCCAAGATGGACAGGGCTCCTATGGCTACACCTTC. Translation gives CASSQDGQGSYGYTF.